Presented here are 13 T cell receptor beta chains from one specimen sequenced in a study of shared clonotypes between healthy human individuals. Method: immunoSEQ multiplex PCR; TCRdb's copy keeps in-frame clones and lacks some. The sample consists of approximately 1.4 million clones, around 98% of them appearing once. Specimen: naive CD4+ T cells sorted from blood. Sample subset: CD45RA+ positively selected. The origin of the receptors is a young man in good health.

V gene TRBV13 combines with J gene TRBJ2-2; D is uncertain. Between the trimmed V and J ends, which lost 7 bases and 4 bases, there was a span of 10 bases. The CDR3 spans 13 residues. Germline loops: CDR1 PRHDT, CDR2 FYEKMQ (reference sequence). The CDR3 reads CASTHLGTGELFF. The DNA for the CDR3 is TGTGCCAGCACCCACCTTGGCACCGGGGAGCTGTTTTTT.

The chain employs TRBV27 and TRBJ1-2; a possible D gene is TRBD1 (6 bases). V lost 0 bases to trimming and J lost 5 bases, with 22 bases between them. The CDR3 runs to 18 residues. The germline V gene has CDR1 MNHEY and CDR2 SMNVEV (reference sequence). CDR3 sequence reads: CASSLSYGGDRKTYGYTF. Here the CDR3 DNA reads TGTGCCAGCAGTTTATCCTATGGGGGCGACAGGAAAACTTATGGCTACACCTTC.

The chain uses TRBV5-6 and TRBJ2-6, with D tentatively TRBD2 (6 bases). V shed 2 bases and J shed 0 bases, with 15 bases lying between them. Germline CDR1 is SGHDT and CDR2 is YYEEEE. CDR3 length equals 18 residues. Written as DNA, the CDR3 is TGTGCCAGCAGCTTACGGGGGACGAGTCGCTCTGGGGCCAACGTCCTGACTTTC. It encodes CASSLRGTSRSGANVLTF. The complete variable domain, with remaining parts taken from reference TRBV5-6 and TRBJ2-6, reads DAGVTQSPTHLIKTRGQQVTLRCSPKSGHDTVSWYQQALGQGPQFIFQYYEEEERQRGNFPDRFSGHQFPNYSSELNVNALLLGDSALYLCASSLRGTSRSGANVLTFGAGSRLTVL.

V and J are TRBV18 and TRBJ2-7, with 8 bases matching TRBD1. Germline lookup yields CDR1 KGHSH and CDR2 LQKENI. The junction had 5 bases not matched to a gene; V was cut back by 2 bases and J by 2 bases. This CDR3 has 15 residues. CDR3 sequence (DNA): TGTGCCAGCTCACCAGGCAGGGGGCTTACCTACGAGCAGTACTTC. It yields the protein CASSPGRGLTYEQYF.

The rearrangement joins TRBV13 to TRBJ2-5; 11 nucleotides agree with TRBD2. V dropped 4 bases and J dropped 7; count of bases not matched to a gene: 8. This CDR3 spans 15 amino acids. CDR1 is PRHDT and CDR2 is FYEKMQ in the germline V gene (reference sequence). Written as DNA, the CDR3 is TGTGCCAGCAGCTCAGGGACTAGCGGCTTCCGGACCCAGTACTTC. Its translation: CASSSGTSGFRTQYF.

The rearrangement uses TRBV5-1 and TRBJ1-1; D not resolved. Germline-derived CDR1 and CDR2 are SGHRS and YFSETQ. CDR3 length: 15 amino acids. Trimming took off 4 bases at V and 8 bases at J, with 21 bases between the two ends. The CDR3 DNA sequence: TGCGCCAGCAGCACCCTATCGGGAGGAACGGGGGAAGCTTTCTTT. This encodes CASSTLSGGTGEAFF.

The rearrangement links TRBV13 to TRBJ2-1; 8 bases are a match to TRBD2. J lost 8 bases, V lost 4 bases, and 10 bases had no gene match. From germline, CDR1 is PRHDT and CDR2 FYEKMQ (reference sequence). The CDR3 is made up of 15 amino acids. The CDR3 coding sequence is TGTGCCAGCAGCTCCTTGCCGGGAGGGCGGGATGAGCAGTTCTTC. Protein: CASSSLPGGRDEQFF. The full variable domain, in which reference TRBV13 and TRBJ2-1 provide the parts outside the CDR3, is AAGVIQSPRHLIKEKRETATLKCYPIPRHDTVYWYQQGPGQDPQFLISFYEKMQSDKGSIPDRFSAQQFSDYHSELNMSSLELGDSALYFCASSSLPGGRDEQFFGPGTRLTVL.

This rearrangement joins TRBV5-1 to TRBJ2-3; D call uncertain. V shed 0 bases and J shed 5 bases, with 10 bases lying between them. The length of the CDR3 is 14 residues. The germline CDR1 and CDR2 sequences are SGHRS and YFSETQ. The CDR3 DNA is TGCGCCAGCAGCTTGGAGAATCTCGGAGATACGCAGTATTTT. Protein: CASSLENLGDTQYF.

V gene TRBV4-3 combines with J gene TRBJ2-7, with TRBD2 matching 12 bases. Germline CDR1 reads LGHNA; CDR2 reads YSLEER. The length of the CDR3 is 17 residues. With 0 bases clipped from V and 3 bases from J, the junction kept 6 bases outside the gene matches. This chain's CDR3 is CASSQEQLAGGNYEQYF. The CDR3 coding sequence is TGCGCCAGCAGCCAAGAGCAACTAGCGGGAGGTAACTACGAGCAGTACTTC.

The chain employs TRBV10-3 and TRBJ1-2; D not resolved. The CDR3 contains 13 residues. The V and J ends lost 7 bases and 6 bases respectively, with 15 bases between them. CDR1 is ENHRY, CDR2 SYGVKD, per germline. DNA of the CDR3: TGTGCCATCACCCCTAATAGAGTCGATGGCTACACCTTC. Its protein is CAITPNRVDGYTF.

V gene TRBV6-5 combines with J gene TRBJ2-7, with unresolved D. Germline V CDR1 and CDR2: MNHEY, SVGAGI. V lost 3 bases to trimming and J lost 0 bases, with 12 bases between them. This CDR3 contains 15 residues. CDR3 coding DNA: TGTGCCAGCAGTTATTTCCACCCGAGCTCCTACGAGCAGTACTTC. Translated, it gives CASSYFHPSSYEQYF.

The chain links TRBV7-3 to TRBJ2-1; D is undetermined. The ends were cut back, 3 bases at V and 3 bases at J, with 9 bases in the middle. Germline V gives CDR1 SGHTA, CDR2 FQGTGA. CDR3 length: 14 amino acids. Here the CDR3 DNA reads TGTGCCAGCAGCTTTAGGGCCAGCTACAATGAGCAGTTCTTC. Amino acid sequence: CASSFRASYNEQFF.

The chain links TRBV30 to TRBJ2-1; 9 bases match TRBD2. The germline CDR1 and CDR2 sequences are GTSNPN and SVGIG (reference sequence). The V and J ends lost 4 bases and 3 bases, in that order; junction bases with no gene match: 10. The CDR3 covers 16 residues. The DNA of the CDR3 is TGTGCCTGGAAAGCGGGAGGCTCCGACGGCTACAATGAGCAGTTCTTC. This gives the protein CAWKAGGSDGYNEQFF.